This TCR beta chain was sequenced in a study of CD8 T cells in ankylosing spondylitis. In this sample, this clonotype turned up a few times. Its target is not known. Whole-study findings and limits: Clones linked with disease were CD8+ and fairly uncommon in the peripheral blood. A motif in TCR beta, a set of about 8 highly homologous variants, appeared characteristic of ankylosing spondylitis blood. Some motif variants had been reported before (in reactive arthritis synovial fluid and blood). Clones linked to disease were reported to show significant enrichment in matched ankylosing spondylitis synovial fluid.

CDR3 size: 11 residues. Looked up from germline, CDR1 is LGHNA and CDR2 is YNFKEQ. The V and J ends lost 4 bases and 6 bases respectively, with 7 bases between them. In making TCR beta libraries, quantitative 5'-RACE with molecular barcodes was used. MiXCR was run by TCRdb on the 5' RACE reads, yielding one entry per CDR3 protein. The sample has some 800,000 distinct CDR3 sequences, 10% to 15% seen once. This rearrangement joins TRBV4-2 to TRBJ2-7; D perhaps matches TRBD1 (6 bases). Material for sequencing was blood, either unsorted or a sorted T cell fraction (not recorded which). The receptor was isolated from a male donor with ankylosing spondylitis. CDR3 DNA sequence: TGTGCCAGCAGCCGGGGGCTCGAGCAGTACTTC. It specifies CASSRGLEQYF.